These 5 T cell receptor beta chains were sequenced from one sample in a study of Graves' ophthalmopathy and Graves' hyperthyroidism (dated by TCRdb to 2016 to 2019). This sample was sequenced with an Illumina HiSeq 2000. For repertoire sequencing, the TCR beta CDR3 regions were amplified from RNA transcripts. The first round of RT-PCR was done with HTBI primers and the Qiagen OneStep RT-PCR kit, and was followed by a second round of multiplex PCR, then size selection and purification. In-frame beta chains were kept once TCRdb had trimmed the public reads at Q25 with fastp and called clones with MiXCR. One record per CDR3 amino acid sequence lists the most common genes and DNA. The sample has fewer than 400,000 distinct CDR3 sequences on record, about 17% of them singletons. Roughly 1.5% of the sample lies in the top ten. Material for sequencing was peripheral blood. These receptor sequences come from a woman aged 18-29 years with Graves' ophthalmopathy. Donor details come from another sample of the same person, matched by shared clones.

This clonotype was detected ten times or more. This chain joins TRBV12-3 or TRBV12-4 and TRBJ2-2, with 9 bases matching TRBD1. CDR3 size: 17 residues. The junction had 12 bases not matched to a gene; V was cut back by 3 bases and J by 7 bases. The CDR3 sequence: CASSFITGTGYIGELFF. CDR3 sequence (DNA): TGTGCCAGCAGTTTTATTACCGGGACAGGGTATATCGGGGAGCTGTTTTTT.

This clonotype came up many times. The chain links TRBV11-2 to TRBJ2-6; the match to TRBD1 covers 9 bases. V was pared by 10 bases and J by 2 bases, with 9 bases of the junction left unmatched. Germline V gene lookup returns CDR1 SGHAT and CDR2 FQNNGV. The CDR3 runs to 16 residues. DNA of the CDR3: TGTGCCACCTCGGGGACAGGGAGCCCTGGGGCCAACGTCCTGACTTTC. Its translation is CATSGTGSPGANVLTF.

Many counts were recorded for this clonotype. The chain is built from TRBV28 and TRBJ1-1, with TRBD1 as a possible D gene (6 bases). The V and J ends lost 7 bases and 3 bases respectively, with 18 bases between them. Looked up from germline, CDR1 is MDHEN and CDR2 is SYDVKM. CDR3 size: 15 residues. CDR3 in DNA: TGTGCCAGCAAATTTGAACAGGGTGGGTACACTGAAGCTTTCTTT. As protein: CASKFEQGGYTEAFF.

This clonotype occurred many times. The CDR3 reads CASSYSGPSSEAFF. CDR3 in DNA: TGTGCCAGCAGTTACTCAGGGCCCTCTTCTGAAGCTTTCTTT. This chain links TRBV6-5 with TRBJ1-1; D unresolved. The germline CDR1 and CDR2 sequences are MNHEY and SVGAGI. V lost 0 bases, J lost 6 bases, and 11 bases lay in between. This CDR3 contains 14 residues.

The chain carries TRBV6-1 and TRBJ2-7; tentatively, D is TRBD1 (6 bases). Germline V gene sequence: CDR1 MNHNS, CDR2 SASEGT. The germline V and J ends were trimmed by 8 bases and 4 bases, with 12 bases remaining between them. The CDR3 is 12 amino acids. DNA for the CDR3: TGTGCCAGCTCCGGGACACCGTACGAGCAGTACTTC. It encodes CASSGTPYEQYF.